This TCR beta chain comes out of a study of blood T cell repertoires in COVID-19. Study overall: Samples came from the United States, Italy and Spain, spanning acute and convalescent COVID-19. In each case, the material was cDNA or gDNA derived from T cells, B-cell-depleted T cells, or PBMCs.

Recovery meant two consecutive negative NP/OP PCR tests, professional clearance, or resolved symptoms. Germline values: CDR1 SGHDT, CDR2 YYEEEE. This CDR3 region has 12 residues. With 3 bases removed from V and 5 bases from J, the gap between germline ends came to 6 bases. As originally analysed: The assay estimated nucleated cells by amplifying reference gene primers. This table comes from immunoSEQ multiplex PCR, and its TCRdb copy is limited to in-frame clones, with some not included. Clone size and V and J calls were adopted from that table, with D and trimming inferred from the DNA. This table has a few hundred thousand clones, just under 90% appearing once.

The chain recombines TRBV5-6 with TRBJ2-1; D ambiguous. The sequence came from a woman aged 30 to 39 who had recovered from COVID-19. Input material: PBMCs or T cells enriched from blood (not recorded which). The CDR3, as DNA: TGTGCCAGCAGCTCTTATAACAATGAGCAGTTCTTC. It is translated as CASSSYNNEQFF.